A single sample is the source of the 16 T cell receptor beta chains below, sequenced in a study of response to subunit inactivated influenza vaccine. MiXCR, run by TCRdb on the RT-PCR reads, gives a single entry per CDR3 protein. The table has some 850,000 distinct CDR3 sequences, approximately 17% seen once; the top ten hold roughly 10%. Sequencing was performed on PBMCs from blood, taken around 5 days after vaccination. The receptors originated from a man in his fifties who received an inactivated influenza vaccine.

This clonotype was counted many times. J is TRBJ2-5 and V is TRBV29-1; 10 positions match TRBD1. Germline loops: CDR1 SQVTM, CDR2 ANQGSEA. The junction had 5 bases not matched to a gene; V was cut back by 6 bases and J by 4 bases. The CDR3 length is 13 residues. CDR3 sequence (DNA): TGCAGCGTGAGGACAGGGGGAGGAGAGACCCAGTACTTC. This translates into CSVRTGGGETQYF.

The V gene is TRBV7-8, the J gene TRBJ2-1; no definite D call. The CDR3 loop spans 13 amino acids. V was shortened by 10 bases and J by 0 bases, with 10 bases between the two germline ends. Germline loops: CDR1 SGHVS, CDR2 FQNEAQ. In DNA, the CDR3 is TGTGCCACCCGGTATGTCTCCTACAATGAGCAGTTCTTC. As protein: CATRYVSYNEQFF.

The V call is TRBV28, the J call TRBJ2-3; D possibly corresponds to TRBD2 (6 bases). This CDR3 contains 16 residues. The germline gives CDR1 MDHEN, CDR2 SYDVKM. The V gene lost 6 bases and the J gene lost 1 base, with 17 bases spanning the gap. CDR3 sequence reads: CASSPGGGTRTDTQYF. Written as DNA, the CDR3 is TGTGCCAGCAGCCCAGGCGGAGGGACTCGCACAGATACGCAGTATTTT.

The rearrangement links TRBV10-3 to TRBJ2-2; weak D call: TRBD2 (5 bases). This CDR3 contains 15 residues. CDR1 is ENHRY, CDR2 SYGVKD, per germline. Between the trimmed V and J ends, which lost 6 bases and 0 bases, there was a span of 11 bases. The CDR3 loop reads CAISQSGANTGELFF. The CDR3 region has the DNA TGTGCCATCAGCCAGAGCGGTGCGAACACCGGGGAGCTGTTTTTT.

This clonotype was observed at least ten times. This chain links TRBV2 with TRBJ2-1; 9 bases fit TRBD2. The V gene's germline CDR1 is SNHLY and CDR2 FYNNEI. The length of the CDR3 is 13 residues. J lost 10 bases, V lost 4 bases, and 5 bases had no gene match. The CDR3 DNA sequence: TGTGCCAGCAGTGCAGCTAGCGGGGTGGAGCAGTTCTTC. Translated, it gives CASSAASGVEQFF.

This clonotype occurred many times. This rearrangement joins TRBV12-3 or TRBV12-4 to TRBJ1-2; D is ambiguous. Trimming pared 5 bases from V and 7 bases from J, leaving 11 bases between. The CDR3 extends over 12 amino acids. In DNA form, the CDR3 reads TGTGCCAGCAGTCCCCGGGCGGCTGGCTACACCTTC. This gives the protein CASSPRAAGYTF.

This chain connects TRBV7-8 to TRBJ2-3, with D possibly being TRBD1 or TRBD2 (5 bases each). The CDR3 loop spans 16 amino acids. Trimming cost V 5 bases and J 11 bases, with 26 bases left between them. Germline V CDR1 and CDR2: SGHVS, FQNEAQ. The CDR3 DNA reads TGTGCCAGCAGCCAGGATACCGGGACCCGCGGAGAGGGGCAGTATTTT. This sequence encodes CASSQDTGTRGEGQYF.

This clonotype was detected only a few times. The chain employs TRBV27 and TRBJ2-7, with TRBD2 matching 7 bases. CDR3 length equals 15 residues. With V trimmed by 3 bases and J by 1 base, 6 bases remained unmatched. Per the germline V gene, CDR1 is MNHEY and CDR2 is SMNVEV (reference sequence). DNA of the CDR3: TGTGCCAGCAGTTTTCGGGCTAGCGGATCCTACGAGCAGTACTTC. Amino acid sequence: CASSFRASGSYEQYF.

There are a few counts of this clonotype. CDR3 protein: CASSFYKGTVMDSYEQYF. The CDR3 DNA is TGTGCCAGCAGCTTTTATAAAGGGACGGTGATGGACTCCTACGAGCAGTACTTC. V usage is TRBV11-1 and J usage is TRBJ2-7; either TRBD1 or TRBD2 may supply D (5 bases each). The CDR3 runs to 18 residues. The ends were cut back, 3 bases at V and 0 bases at J, with 21 bases in the middle. The V gene's germline CDR1 is SGHAT and CDR2 FQDESV (reference sequence).

The chain is built from TRBV6-6 and TRBJ1-1; D is possibly TRBD1 (5 bases). The CDR3 has 13 amino acids. Trimming took off 6 bases at V and 5 bases at J, with 13 bases between the two ends. Looked up from germline, CDR1 is MNHNY and CDR2 is SVGAGI (reference sequence). This CDR3 is CASRLTERTEAFF. CDR3 coding DNA: TGTGCCAGCAGACTGACAGAAAGGACTGAAGCTTTCTTT.

This clonotype showed up just a few times. The chain has TRBV7-9 and TRBJ2-7; unclear D gene. This CDR3 region has 15 residues. Germline-derived CDR1 and CDR2 are SEHNR and FQNEAQ (reference sequence). V lost 4 bases and J lost 4, with 17 bases in between. The CDR3 protein is CASSSPHGRLYEQYF. CDR3 coding DNA: TGTGCCAGCAGCTCACCCCACGGGCGGTTGTACGAGCAGTACTTC. Together with reference TRBV7-9 and TRBJ2-7, the CDR3 gives the full variable domain: DTGVSQNPRHKITKRGQNVTFRCDPISEHNRLYWYRQTLGQGPEFLTYFQNEAQLEKSRLLSDRFSAERPKGSFSTLEIQRTEQGDSAMYLCASSSPHGRLYEQYFGPGTRLTVT.

This clonotype was detected many times. The chain combines TRBV6-1 with TRBJ2-1; possibly TRBD1 or TRBD2 for D (5 bases each). Trimming took off 5 bases at V and 7 bases at J, with 15 bases between the two ends. In germline, CDR1 is MNHNS, CDR2 SASEGT. CDR3 length: 14 residues. CDR3 protein: CASSPSGWGNEQFF. The DNA of the CDR3 is TGTGCCAGCAGTCCTTCCGGCTGGGGGAATGAGCAGTTCTTC.

The chain couples TRBV5-1 to TRBJ2-3; 9 bases map to TRBD2. V trimming: 4 bases; J trimming: 2 bases; junction bases outside the gene matches: 8. Per germline, CDR1 SGHRS and CDR2 YFSETQ. The CDR3 runs 16 residues. As DNA, the CDR3 is TGCGCCAGCAGCCCGCCCGGGACTAGCAACACAGATACGCAGTATTTT. Translating gives CASSPPGTSNTDTQYF.

The V and J genes are TRBV29-1 and TRBJ1-2, with TRBD1 matching 7 bases. The CDR3 length is 13 residues. The V segment lost 7 bases and the J segment 6 bases; nucleotides outside the gene matches: 11. Germline V lookup: CDR1 SQVTM, CDR2 ANQGSEA. The CDR3 loop reads CSAGTGTANGYTF. CDR3 nucleotide sequence: TGCAGCGCTGGAACCGGGACAGCTAATGGCTACACCTTC.

This clonotype came up many times. This chain links TRBV6-5 with TRBJ2-7; D may be TRBD1 (6 bases). Germline lookup yields CDR1 MNHEY and CDR2 SVGAGI. Trimming left V 3 bases short and J 3 bases short, with 12 bases between. CDR3 size: 14 residues. This chain's CDR3 is CASSYSGHRYEQYF. The CDR3 DNA reads TGTGCCAGCAGTTATTCGGGACACCGCTACGAGCAGTACTTC.

This chain joins TRBV28 and TRBJ1-5; D remains ambiguous. V lost 7 bases and J 0 bases, leaving 13 bases between the germline ends. CDR1 and CDR2 from the germline V gene are MDHEN and SYDVKM. This CDR3 contains 15 residues. The CDR3 sequence is CASTPTRRSNQPQHF. The CDR3 nucleotides read TGTGCCAGCACCCCGACTCGCCGTAGCAATCAGCCCCAGCATTTT.